These 26 T cell receptor beta chains originate from one sample sequenced in a study of control samples from healthy donors and cancer patients. Sequenced by immunoSEQ multiplex PCR; TCRdb stores in-frame clones only, minus some. This table has roughly 120,000 clones, approximately 91% appearing once. The specimen sequenced was blood. The receptor set was obtained from a woman aged 18-29 years in good health.

This chain links TRBV7-2 with TRBJ1-1, with D hard to call. The V and J ends lost 4 bases and 5 bases respectively, with 14 bases between them. The germline V gene encodes CDR1 SGHTA and CDR2 FQGNSA. This CDR3 spans 14 amino acids. CDR3 amino acids: CASSSRWERTEAFF. The CDR3 DNA follows: TGTGCCAGCAGCTCCCGCTGGGAGAGGACTGAAGCTTTCTTT.

The chain combines TRBV27 with TRBJ2-2; 8 nucleotides agree with TRBD1. Trimming took 5 bases from V and 3 from J; bases not matched to a gene: 11. The CDR3 consists of 17 residues. Germline V CDR1 and CDR2: MNHEY, SMNVEV (reference sequence). The CDR3 reads CASSPQGTGGDTGELFF. CDR3 in DNA: TGTGCCAGCAGTCCGCAAGGGACAGGAGGGGACACCGGGGAGCTGTTTTTT.

The V and J genes are TRBV2 and TRBJ2-7; D gene uncertain. The CDR3 is 12 amino acids. CDR1 and CDR2 (germline): SNHLY, FYNNEI. V dropped 2 bases and J dropped 4 bases, with 6 bases sitting between them. The CDR3 DNA sequence: TGTGCCAGCAGTGAAAATCCGTACGAGCAGTACTTC. This codes for CASSENPYEQYF.

J is TRBJ2-1 and V is TRBV7-6, with 14 bases identical to TRBD2. The CDR3 has 17 residues. J was trimmed by 9 bases and V by 2 bases; bases with no gene match: 9. The germline V gene has CDR1 SGHVS and CDR2 FNYEAQ. This CDR3 reads CASSLSRLAGGPVEQFF. DNA for the CDR3: TGTGCCAGCAGCTTATCCCGACTAGCGGGAGGGCCGGTTGAGCAGTTCTTC.

This chain uses TRBV6-6 with TRBJ1-6; 10 bases match TRBD1. J was trimmed by 6 bases and V by 7 bases; bases with no gene match: 6. In germline, CDR1 is MNHNY, CDR2 SVGAGI (reference sequence). The CDR3 has 15 amino acids. The CDR3 region is CASTSGQGFNSPLHF. CDR3 coding DNA: TGTGCCAGCACCTCGGGACAGGGGTTTAATTCACCCCTCCACTTT.

The genes are TRBV7-9 and TRBJ1-4; no clear D gene. Germline-derived CDR1 and CDR2 are SEHNR and FQNEAQ (reference sequence). This CDR3 contains 14 residues. V lost 5 bases to trimming and J lost 5 bases, with 12 bases between them. The CDR3 region has the DNA TGTGCCAGCAGCCGGGAGGTCAGGAATGAAAAACTGTTTTTT. Protein product: CASSREVRNEKLFF.

This rearrangement joins TRBV28 to TRBJ2-7, with D perhaps matching TRBD2 (5 bases). The V end was cut by 5 bases, the J end by 9 bases, with 23 bases between. This CDR3 comprises 15 residues. Germline loops: CDR1 MDHEN, CDR2 SYDVKM. CDR3 bases: TGTGCCAGCAGTCCCCGACTACTTTTCCTACTTCGGCAGTACTTC. Encoded protein: CASSPRLLFLLRQYF.

This clone was counted a few times. The chain combines TRBV20-1 with TRBJ2-2; tentative D call: TRBD2 (5 bases). Germline values: CDR1 DFQATT, CDR2 SNEGSKA (reference sequence). Trimming removed 3 bases at V and 6 bases at J, with 17 bases between. The CDR3 is 15 amino acids. The CDR3 nucleotides read TGCAGTGCTAGTGACTGGCAGCGGTTTTCCGGGGAGCTGTTTTTT. The encoded protein is CSASDWQRFSGELFF.

This chain uses TRBV28 with TRBJ2-4, with D possibly TRBD1 on 5 matching bases. Trimming removed 8 bases at V and 3 bases at J, with 17 bases between. Germline V gene sequence: CDR1 MDHEN, CDR2 SYDVKM. The CDR3 sequence is 15 residues long. Here the CDR3 reads CASSSIRQSKNIQYF. The CDR3 nucleotides read TGTGCCAGCTCCAGCATCCGACAGAGCAAAAACATTCAGTACTTC.

The chain combines TRBV28 with TRBJ2-3; 8 bases fit TRBD2. The CDR3 is 15 amino acids. V lost 5 bases to trimming and J lost 0 bases; unmatched junction nucleotides: 4. CDR1 and CDR2 from the germline V gene are MDHEN and SYDVKM. The CDR3 loop is CASSPGGRSTDTQYF. CDR3 nucleotides: TGTGCCAGCAGTCCGGGCGGGAGGAGCACAGATACGCAGTATTTT.

The gene calls are TRBV21-1 and TRBJ2-2; TRBD1, the table's D call, was not compared with the DNA. TRBV21-1 is an annotated pseudogene. The CDR3 is made up of 19 amino acids. CDR3 in amino acids: CASSPWPTDRGRRTGELFF. The CDR3 bases are TGTGCCAGCAGCCCCTGGCCGACGGACAGGGGGCGACGGACCGGGGAGCTGTTTTTT.

This clone was counted once. Sequence at one end of the junction differs from germline and may be a read error. The chain joins TRBV11-2 to TRBJ2-2, with TRBD2 matching 9 bases. The CDR3 sequence is 15 residues long. CDR1 and CDR2 from the germline V gene are SGHAT and FQNNGV. The CDR3 here is CASSLGGRGTGELFF. Here the CDR3 DNA reads TGTGCCAGCAGTTTAGGCGGGAGGGGCACCGGGGAGCTGTTTTTT.

The V gene is TRBV19, the J gene TRBJ2-7; 9 nucleotides line up with TRBD1. CDR1 LNHDA and CDR2 SQIVND come from the germline V gene (reference sequence). The J segment lost 2 bases and the V segment lost 5 bases, leaving 10 bases of the junction unmatched. The CDR3 runs 16 residues. For the CDR3, the DNA is TGTGCCAGTAGTCCCCGACACAGGGGGCGTCCCTACGAGCAGTACTTC. Its translation is CASSPRHRGRPYEQYF.

The CDR3 coding sequence is TGTGCCAGTAGTGCGTGGACAGGGGCCTACAATGAGCAGTTCTTC. This encodes CASSAWTGAYNEQFF. The V gene is TRBV19, the J gene TRBJ2-1; 9 nucleotides line up with TRBD1. Germline V gives CDR1 LNHDA, CDR2 SQIVND (reference sequence). Germline trimming cut 5 bases from V and 2 bases from J; bases unmatched to any gene: 4. The CDR3 totals 15 residues.

The CDR3 reads CASSYSRGGAPYEQYF. Written as DNA, the CDR3 is TGTGCCAGCAGTTACTCGCGCGGGGGGGCCCCGTACGAGCAGTACTTC. The rearrangement joins TRBV6-6 to TRBJ2-7; TRBD2 agrees at 9 bases. V was pared by 0 bases and J by 4 bases, with 7 bases of the junction left unmatched. The CDR3 spans 16 residues. Looked up from germline, CDR1 is MNHNY and CDR2 is SVGAGI (reference sequence).

The chain carries TRBV6-5 and TRBJ2-7; D call uncertain. Germline CDR1 and CDR2: MNHEY and SVGAGI. CDR3 size: 14 residues. Deletions cut 5 bases from V and 7 bases from J, with 18 bases between. CDR3 sequence (DNA): TGTGCCAGCAGTCGCGGAAGGGAAGTGGGGGAGCAGTACTTC. It encodes CASSRGREVGEQYF.

This clone was seen only a few times. This sequence joins TRBV19 and TRBJ2-1; TRBD2 agrees at 9 bases. V gave up 3 bases and J gave up 4 bases; unmatched junction bases: 10. The V gene's germline CDR1 is LNHDA and CDR2 SQIVND (reference sequence). The CDR3 is 17 residues long. CDR3 loop: CASSITVSSGVYNEQFF. The CDR3 bases are TGTGCCAGTAGTATTACCGTCTCTAGCGGGGTTTACAATGAGCAGTTCTTC.

The chain is built from TRBV7-2 and TRBJ1-2; D gene uncertain. V was pared by 1 base and J by 4 bases, with 7 bases between. Germline lookup yields CDR1 SGHTA and CDR2 FQGNSA. The CDR3 contains 13 residues. The CDR3 nucleotides read TGTGCCAGCAGCTTAGACCCTTCCTATGGCTACACCTTC. Translating it yields CASSLDPSYGYTF.

The table lists this clone with a count of one. The chain employs TRBV27 and TRBJ2-5; the D gene is possibly TRBD1 (5 bases). The CDR3 runs 13 residues. The V gene lost 5 bases and the J gene lost 6 bases, with 13 bases spanning the gap. Per germline, CDR1 MNHEY and CDR2 SMNVEV (reference sequence). Here the CDR3 reads CASSTAPGQTQYF. CDR3 nucleotide sequence: TGTGCCAGCAGTACAGCACCAGGGCAGACCCAGTACTTC.

This clone was detected only once. The chain couples TRBV11-2 to TRBJ1-1; D remains unclear. Germline V gene lookup returns CDR1 SGHAT and CDR2 FQNNGV. The germline V and J ends were trimmed by 0 bases and 3 bases, with 23 bases remaining between them. The CDR3 has 19 amino acids. In DNA, the CDR3 is TGTGCCAGCAGCTTAGATCAGGAGTCGCCGGCCTCACCGGACACTGAAGCTTTCTTT. This gives the protein CASSLDQESPASPDTEAFF.

This chain uses TRBV6-5 with TRBJ2-4; D might be TRBD1 (6 bases). CDR3 length: 15 residues. Trimming removed 8 bases at V and 0 bases at J, with 14 bases between. CDR1 and CDR2 (germline): MNHEY, SVGAGI. CDR3 DNA sequence: TGTGCCAGCCGACGACAGGAACTAGCCAAAAACATTCAGTACTTC. This sequence encodes CASRRQELAKNIQYF.

The CDR3 reads CASSVAEDTQYF. Written as DNA, the CDR3 is TGTGCCAGCAGCGTAGCTGAGGATACGCAGTATTTT. This chain joins TRBV9 and TRBJ2-3; D gene ambiguous. V shed 0 bases and J shed 6 bases, with 5 bases lying between them. The CDR3 contains 12 residues. Germline CDR1 and CDR2: SGDLS and YYNGEE.

V usage is TRBV21-1 and J usage is TRBJ2-4; the listed D gene, TRBD2, was not tested against the DNA. TRBV21-1 is termed a pseudogene. CDR3 length equals 14 residues. As DNA, the CDR3 is TGTGCCAGCAGCTGTCGGAGTACCAAAAACATTCAGTACTTC. Its translation is CASSCRSTKNIQYF.

The gene calls are TRBV30 and TRBJ1-3; D remains unclear. Trimming took 0 bases from V and 0 from J, leaving 9 bases between them. The CDR3 spans 15 residues. From germline, CDR1 is GTSNPN and CDR2 SVGIG (reference sequence). CDR3 in DNA: TGTGCCTGGAGTGTAACCGGGCTCTCTGGAAACACCATATATTTT. Amino acids: CAWSVTGLSGNTIYF.

The chain is built from TRBV18 and TRBJ2-2; D may be TRBD2 (6 bases). This CDR3 is 17 amino acids long. The germline V gene encodes CDR1 KGHSH and CDR2 LQKENI. V was pared by 4 bases and J by 0 bases, with 15 bases between. This CDR3 reads CASSLVLSGTNTGELFF. CDR3 sequence (DNA): TGTGCCAGCTCACTGGTCCTTAGCGGAACGAACACCGGGGAGCTGTTTTTT.

The V gene is TRBV19, the J gene TRBJ1-2, with 8 bases identical to TRBD1. This CDR3 comprises 17 residues. Germline V gene lookup returns CDR1 LNHDA and CDR2 SQIVND (reference sequence). Germline trimming cut 4 bases from V and 3 bases from J; bases unmatched to any gene: 13. The CDR3 DNA reads as TGTGCCAGTAGTAATAGTCCCCCCCTACAGGGGGACTATGGCTACACCTTC. This translates into CASSNSPPLQGDYGYTF.